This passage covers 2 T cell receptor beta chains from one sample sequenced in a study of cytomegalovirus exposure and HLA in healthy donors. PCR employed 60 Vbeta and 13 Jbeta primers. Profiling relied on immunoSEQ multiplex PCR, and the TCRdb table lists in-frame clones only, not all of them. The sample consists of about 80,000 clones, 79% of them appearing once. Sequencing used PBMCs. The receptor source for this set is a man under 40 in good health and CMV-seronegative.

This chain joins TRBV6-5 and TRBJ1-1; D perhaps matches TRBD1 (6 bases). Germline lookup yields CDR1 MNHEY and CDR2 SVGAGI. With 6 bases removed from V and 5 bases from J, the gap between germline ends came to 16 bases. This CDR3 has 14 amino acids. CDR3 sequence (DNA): TGTGCCAGCAGGCGAGGGGGGGGTGTTACTGAAGCTTTCTTT. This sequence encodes CASRRGGGVTEAFF.

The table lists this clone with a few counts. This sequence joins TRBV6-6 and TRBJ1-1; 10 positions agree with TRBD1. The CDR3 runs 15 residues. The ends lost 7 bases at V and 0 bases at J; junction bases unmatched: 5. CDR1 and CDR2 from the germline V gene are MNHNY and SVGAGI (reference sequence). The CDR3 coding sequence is TGTGCCAGCACCCGGACAGGGGGGCTGAACACTGAAGCTTTCTTT. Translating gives CASTRTGGLNTEAFF.